This TCR beta chain was identified during a study of cytomegalovirus exposure and HLA in healthy donors. The study, taken as a whole, reports: As was reported, the classifier diagnosed cytomegalovirus status with high specificity and sensitivity. The productive fraction for most TCR beta V segments was about 87% or about 30% in an earlier analysis.

Vbeta (60) and Jbeta (13) primers were used in the PCR. Produced via immunoSEQ multiplex PCR; TCRdb's table is partial and in-frame only. The repertoire has about 180,000 clones, around 83% of them found once; the top ten carry 1.2%. Concerning this clone: Antigen: not known.

The source is a girl aged 2 to 10 in good health and CMV-seropositive. The sequenced material came from PBMCs.

Written as DNA, the CDR3 is TGTGCCAGCAGTATACAGCACATGAACACTGAAGCTTTCTTT. Translation gives CASSIQHMNTEAFF. V and J are TRBV28 and TRBJ1-1; D is unclear. V was shortened by 5 bases and J by 0 bases, with 10 bases between the two germline ends. The CDR3 is 14 residues long. The germline V gene has CDR1 MDHEN and CDR2 SYDVKM.